The T cell receptor (beta chain) described here comes from a study of blood T cell repertoires in COVID-19. Study in general: Sites across the United States, Italy and Spain contributed samples from acute and convalescent COVID-19. T cells, B-cell-depleted T cells, or PBMCs provided the cDNA or gDNA that served as material.

CDR1 is MNHEY, CDR2 SVGAGI, per germline. Trimming took 5 bases from V and 4 from J, leaving 12 bases between them. The CDR3 spans 15 residues. The authors' processing: Amplification from reference gene primers served as the basis for estimated nucleated cell counts. Method: immunoSEQ multiplex PCR; TCRdb's copy keeps in-frame clones and lacks some. The DNA was the basis for D and trimming; V, J and clone size are from that table. The top ten clones hold around 10% of a sample with about 70,000 clones, approximately 86% of them seen once. The sample comprised peripheral blood. The TCR sequence derives from a human donor in a cohort sampled during active COVID-19. The V call is TRBV6-5, the J call TRBJ2-6, with D maybe TRBD1 (6 bases). The CDR3 coding sequence is TGTGCCAGCAGTCCAGGGGAATTGGGGGCCAACGTCCTGACTTTC. Translation: CASSPGELGANVLTF.